This TCR beta chain was observed in a study of blood T cell repertoires in COVID-19. Whole-study context: Sites across the United States, Italy and Spain contributed samples from acute and convalescent COVID-19. Sample material is recorded as cDNA or gDNA derived from T cells, B-cell-depleted T cells, or PBMCs.

This clone turned up a few times. The assay was immunoSEQ multiplex PCR, and TCRdb's table has in-frame clones only and misses some. The repertoire consists of 150,000 to 250,000 clones, with roughly four fifths occurring once and the leading ten covering 10% to 15%. Trimming removed 5 bases from V and 12 bases from J, with 14 bases in between. Per the germline V gene, CDR1 is SGHVS and CDR2 is FNYEAQ. The CDR3 covers 12 residues. Grouping used clinical history reported by participants in a survey and questionnaire. Recovered status in Cohort 3 required two negative PCRs, clearance, or symptom resolution.

This receptor was obtained from a man in his forties who had recovered from COVID-19. The sample consisted of PBMCs or T cells enriched from blood (not recorded which). The chain employs TRBV7-6 and TRBJ2-1; TRBD2 is a possible D gene (6 bases). DNA for the CDR3: TGTGCCAGCAGCAGTCCAGGAGGGTTGCAGTTCTTC. Its protein is CASSSPGGLQFF.